This record covers a single T cell receptor (beta chain). What it binds is unknown. One end of the junction fails to match germline, which may point to a read error. Drawing of peripheral blood yielded about 9.6 milliliters from each donor. With each sample, at least 5 micrograms of total RNA were extracted. Per germline, CDR1 MNHNS and CDR2 SASEGT. The CDR3 runs 16 residues. Combining a sample-barcoded 5' primer with a J-beta primer mix, a second PCR ran for roughly 7 to 12 cycles. A template-switch adaptor that had 12 random nucleotides put a tag on each cDNA molecule. TCRdb passed the 5' RACE reads through MiXCR, listing each CDR3 protein once. The data show 910,000 or so distinct CDR3 sequences, 51% seen once. The data originate from a study of blood T cells in healthy people across ages. The study, taken as a whole, reports: As age increased, TCR beta diversity per million T cells fell in a roughly linear fashion.

The sequenced material came from blood. J is TRBJ2-5 and V is TRBV6-1; a possible D gene is TRBD1 (6 bases). The J call may be faulty, since TRBJ2-7 better matches the DNA end. This receptor was obtained from a woman aged 55 to 70 in good health. The CDR3 region has the DNA TGTGCTAGCAGTGAAAGTTCTGGGCAGGGGTCGAACGAGCAGTACTTC. It specifies CASSESSGQGSNEQYF.